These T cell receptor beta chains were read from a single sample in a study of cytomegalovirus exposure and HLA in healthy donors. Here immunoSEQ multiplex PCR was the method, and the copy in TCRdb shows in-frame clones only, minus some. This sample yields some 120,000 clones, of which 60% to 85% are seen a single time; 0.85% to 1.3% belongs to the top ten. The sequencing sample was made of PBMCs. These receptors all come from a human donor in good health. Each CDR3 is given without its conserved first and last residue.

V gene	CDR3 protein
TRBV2	ASSRNGGSGNTIY
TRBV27	ASRLAGGRSGELF
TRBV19	ASSDRTTDTQY
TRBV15	ATGLGHNEQF
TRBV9	ASSDEIGGVEETQY
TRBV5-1	ASSSGGAGNEQF
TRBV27	ASKRAGQENFVYGYT
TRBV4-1	ASSLGAGEGETQY
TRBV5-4	ASSFGGGGSPLH
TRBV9	ASSRQDNQPQH
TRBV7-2	ASSFTVSSSGNTIY